The 32 T cell receptor beta chains reported below all come from one sample, sequenced in a study of regulatory T cells in long-lasting Graves disease (dated by TCRdb to about 2021). Library construction relied on multiplex PCR. Reads for this sample came from an Illumina HiSeq 4000. iRepertoire HTBI primers and Arm-PCR amplification of CDR3 regions were used to construct TCR beta libraries. TCRdb reprocessing: public reads trimmed at Q25 with fastp, clones called with MiXCR, in-frame beta chains kept. Every CDR3 protein is listed once, alongside the most common genes and DNA of its rows. For this sample there are about 460,000 distinct CDR3 sequences; approximately 22% appear just once. Around 13% of the sample belongs to the ten largest clones. The label giving this sample's time point can be read as: persistent/refractory GD, antithyroid drugs over 5 years with positive TRAb. RNA was extracted from PBMCs in TRIzol for both TCR sequencing and RNA sequencing.

This sample comprised peripheral blood mononuclear cells (PBMCs), obtained when the disease was refractory, from a patient treated with antithyroid drugs. Receptors were obtained from a female donor with Graves disease.

Ten or more counts support this clonotype. The chain recombines TRBV11-2 with TRBJ1-2; 7 bases match TRBD1. V was clipped by 1 base and J by 6 bases; unmatched bases: 8. The germline gives CDR1 SGHAT, CDR2 FQNNGV. The CDR3 runs 15 residues. The CDR3 protein is CASSLGDRNRHGYTF. The CDR3 DNA follows: TGTGCCAGCAGCTTAGGGGACAGAAATCGCCATGGCTACACCTTC.

Remarks on this clonotype: This may arise from a read error, as a much more abundant clone is one base away. This chain joins TRBV7-2 and TRBJ1-2; no reliable D call. This CDR3 contains 13 residues. V lost 7 bases to trimming and J lost 8 bases, with 17 bases between them. Germline V gene lookup returns CDR1 SGHTA and CDR2 FQGNSA. CDR3 amino acids: CASNPRALGGYTF. As DNA, the CDR3 is TGTGCCAGCAACCCAAGAGCCCTGGGGGGCTACACCTTC.

A few counts support this clonotype. The chain employs TRBV6-1 and TRBJ2-5, with 11 bases identical to TRBD2. Trimming cost V 10 bases and J 5 bases; bases outside gene matches: 9. The CDR3 extends over 14 amino acids. CDR1 and CDR2 (germline): MNHNS, SASEGT. This CDR3 is CAILAGGRDETQYF. As DNA, the CDR3 is TGTGCCATCCTAGCGGGGGGCCGAGATGAGACCCAGTACTTC.

The table lists this clonotype with many counts. V and J are TRBV28 and TRBJ1-2; unclear D gene. Germline CDR1 and CDR2: MDHEN and SYDVKM. This CDR3 comprises 14 residues. V was trimmed by 6 bases and J by 7 bases, leaving 18 bases between them. DNA for the CDR3: TGTGCCAGCAGGCGTCCCCCCAGGAAGATTGGCTACACCTTC. This translates into CASRRPPRKIGYTF.

At least ten counts were recorded for this clonotype. The chain couples TRBV7-2 to TRBJ1-4, with D possibly matching TRBD1 (5 bases). Trimming took off 5 bases at V and 6 bases at J, with 10 bases between the two ends. Germline-derived CDR1 and CDR2 are SGHTA and FQGNSA. This CDR3 contains 13 residues. The CDR3 nucleotides are TGTGCCAGCAGCCCAGGGCCTGATGAAAAACTGTTTTTT. It encodes CASSPGPDEKLFF.

In this sample, this clonotype turned up a few times. This chain links TRBV6-1 with TRBJ1-5, with a weak D call TRBD1 (6 bases). V lost 7 bases, J lost 3 bases, and 16 bases lay in between. Germline CDR1 and CDR2: MNHNS and SASEGT. The CDR3 contains 15 residues. The DNA for the CDR3 is TGTGCCAGCACCAACACAGGGATTACCAATCAGCCCCAGCATTTT. This encodes CASTNTGITNQPQHF.

This chain links TRBV7-2 with TRBJ2-5, with 9 bases aligning to TRBD2. The germline V gene has CDR1 SGHTA and CDR2 FQGNSA. The length of the CDR3 is 13 residues. V shed 5 bases, J shed 14 bases, and the junction held 12 bases outside the gene matches. CDR3 sequence reads: CASSAQLAGVVYF. The CDR3 DNA follows: TGTGCCAGCAGCGCCCAACTAGCGGGTGTAGTTTACTTC.

The V gene is TRBV5-4, the J gene TRBJ2-7, with TRBD2 identical over 8 bases. CDR3 length: 16 amino acids. After removal of 0 bases from V and 2 bases from J, the junction contained 7 bases not matched to a gene. CDR1 is SGHNT, CDR2 YYREEE, per germline (reference sequence). CDR3 amino acids: CASSLGPAGVPYEQYF. CDR3 in DNA: TGTGCCAGCAGCTTGGGGCCAGCGGGAGTCCCCTACGAGCAGTACTTC.

This clonotype was recorded many times. J is TRBJ1-6 and V is TRBV7-8; a possible D gene is TRBD1 (6 bases). Germline V CDR1 and CDR2: SGHVS, FQNEAQ. V gave up 4 bases and J gave up 0 bases, with 16 bases separating them. This CDR3 has 18 amino acids. The CDR3 here is CASSSFDRFSSYNSPLHF. DNA for the CDR3: TGTGCCAGCAGCTCCTTTGACAGGTTTTCCTCCTATAATTCACCCCTCCACTTT.

This chain uses TRBV7-2 with TRBJ1-6, with D unclear. V was trimmed by 5 bases and J by 10 bases, leaving 21 bases between them. CDR3 size: 16 residues. Germline V lookup: CDR1 SGHTA, CDR2 FQGNSA. The CDR3 nucleotides are TGTGCCAGCAGCCGGAGTGGCAACAAATTAGGGTCACCCCTCCACTTT. It codes for CASSRSGNKLGSPLHF.

This clonotype came up a few times. The chain carries TRBV18 and TRBJ1-3; D is unresolved. The CDR3 sequence is 14 residues long. Germline V gene data show CDR1 as KGHSH and CDR2 as LQKENI. Trimming left V 1 base short and J 0 bases short, with 4 bases between. The CDR3 DNA reads as TGTGCCAGCTCACCACTAGACTCTGGAAACACCATATATTTT. It encodes CASSPLDSGNTIYF.

This clonotype was found once. The chain recombines TRBV28 with TRBJ2-7; 12 nucleotides line up with TRBD2. This CDR3 has 15 amino acids. In germline, CDR1 is MDHEN, CDR2 SYDVKM. Germline trimming cut 6 bases from V and 7 bases from J; bases unmatched to any gene: 10. The CDR3: CASRLRLAGAKEQYF. The CDR3 coding sequence is TGTGCCAGCAGACTTAGACTAGCGGGAGCAAAGGAGCAGTACTTC.

This clonotype was counted between two and nine times. This chain connects TRBV27 to TRBJ1-4; a possible D gene is TRBD1 (5 bases). With 5 bases removed from V and 8 bases from J, the gap between germline ends came to 15 bases. Germline assignment: CDR1 MNHEY and CDR2 SMNVEV (reference sequence). This CDR3 has 14 amino acids. CDR3 sequence (DNA): TGTGCCAGCAGTCCCTCTCGGGGCTTGGAAAAACTGTTTTTT. Residues: CASSPSRGLEKLFF. The full variable domain, rest sourced from reference TRBV27 and TRBJ1-4, is EAQVTQNPRYLITVTGKKLTVTCSQNMNHEYMSWYRQDPGLGLRQIYYSMNVEVTDKGDVPEGYKVSRKEKRNFPLILESPSPNQTSLYFCASSPSRGLEKLFFGSGTQLSVL.

In its sample, this clonotype was seen a few times. This rearrangement joins TRBV7-2 to TRBJ1-6; D not resolved. CDR1 and CDR2 (germline): SGHTA, FQGNSA. The V end lost 1 base, the J end lost 12 bases, and 16 bases lay between the germline ends. The CDR3 consists of 15 residues. CDR3 in amino acids: CASSLGAQLWGPLHF. CDR3 bases: TGTGCCAGCAGCTTAGGTGCTCAGCTCTGGGGACCCCTCCACTTT.

The gene calls are TRBV5-6 and TRBJ1-1, with D uncertain. Germline V gene data show CDR1 as SGHDT and CDR2 as YYEEEE. CDR3 size: 13 residues. Trimming cost V 4 bases and J 3 bases, with 10 bases left between them. CDR3 bases: TGTGCCAGCAGCCCGCGACGGTACACTGAAGCTTTCTTT. Translating gives CASSPRRYTEAFF.

This clonotype appeared once. The conserved phenylalanine or tryptophan is not found at the CDR3 terminus, so this likely reflects a read error. The chain couples TRBV7-3 to TRBJ1-1, with a weak D call TRBD1 (6 bases). The V gene lost 0 bases and the J gene lost 6 bases, with 8 bases spanning the gap. The CDR3 consists of 13 residues. Germline loops: CDR1 SGHTA, CDR2 FQGTGA. The CDR3 loop reads CASSLTGASEAFL. The CDR3 bases are TGTGCCAGCAGCTTAACGGGGGCATCTGAAGCTTTCCTT.

The chain links TRBV12-3 or TRBV12-4 to TRBJ2-5, with 12 bases fitting TRBD2. J gave up 5 bases and V 6 bases, and 19 bases lay outside the gene matches. This CDR3 has 19 amino acids. The CDR3 protein is CASSPGFSSGRALGETQYF. CDR3 nucleotides: TGTGCCAGCAGCCCTGGGTTTTCTAGCGGGAGGGCCCTCGGGGAGACCCAGTACTTC.

This clonotype was observed many times. The V gene is TRBV12-3 or TRBV12-4, the J gene TRBJ1-5, with TRBD1 as a possible D gene (5 bases). Trimming took 8 bases from V and 0 from J, leaving 20 bases between them. The CDR3 covers 17 residues. As DNA, the CDR3 is TGTGCCAGCCACCTGGGCACAAGACAGTATAGCAATCAGCCCCAGCATTTT. Translating it yields CASHLGTRQYSNQPQHF.

This clonotype has just a few counts. J is TRBJ1-3 and V is TRBV29-1, with D tentatively TRBD1 (5 bases). The germline V and J ends were trimmed by 0 bases and 0 bases, with 9 bases remaining between them. Germline CDR1 is SQVTM and CDR2 is ANQGSEA. The CDR3 runs 15 residues. CDR3 loop: CSVEDVGHSGNTIYF. CDR3 coding DNA: TGCAGCGTTGAAGATGTCGGACACTCTGGAAACACCATATATTTT.

The chain uses TRBV3-1 and TRBJ1-4, with a weak D call TRBD1 (5 bases). The V end was cut by 6 bases, the J end by 8 bases, with 19 bases between. The CDR3 has 15 residues. Germline CDR1 is LGHDT and CDR2 is YNNKEL (reference sequence). DNA for the CDR3: TGTGCCAGCAGACCCGGGGGAGCCCCGCTGGAAAAACTGTTTTTT. Amino acid sequence: CASRPGGAPLEKLFF.

This clonotype has a count of ten or more. This chain uses TRBV20-1 with TRBJ2-7; 13 bases align to TRBD2. Germline V gene lookup returns CDR1 DFQATT and CDR2 SNEGSKA (reference sequence). The junction had 7 bases not matched to a gene; V was cut back by 3 bases and J by 5 bases. The CDR3 length is 15 residues. CDR3 DNA sequence: TGCAGTGCTAGTAGCAGGACTAGCGGGAGAGACGAGCAGTACTTC. As protein: CSASSRTSGRDEQYF.

This clonotype was seen ten or more times. This chain joins TRBV27 and TRBJ1-5; D unresolved. Germline values: CDR1 MNHEY, CDR2 SMNVEV (reference sequence). CDR3 length: 13 residues. Trimming took 2 bases from V and 3 from J, leaving 5 bases between them. CDR3 amino acids: CASSLSANQPQHF. In DNA form, the CDR3 reads TGTGCCAGCAGTTTAAGTGCCAATCAGCCCCAGCATTTT.

The gene calls are TRBV4-3 and TRBJ2-2; no firm D call. Trimming shortened V by 3 bases and J by 6 bases, and 11 bases separated the two germline ends. CDR3 length equals 14 residues. Looked up from germline, CDR1 is LGHNA and CDR2 is YSLEER. The CDR3 DNA reads as TGCGCCAGCAGCCACTGGCGCCCCCCCGGGGAGCTGTTTTTT. Amino acid sequence: CASSHWRPPGELFF.

The chain couples TRBV5-5 to TRBJ1-1, with TRBD1 as a possible D gene (5 bases). Germline V gene data show CDR1 as SGHKS and CDR2 as YYEKEE (reference sequence). The V gene lost 0 bases and the J gene lost 1 base, with 13 bases spanning the gap. The length of the CDR3 is 16 residues. The CDR3 DNA sequence: TGTGCCAGCAGCTTGGCCGGGGGTTTCGGGAACACTGAAGCTTTCTTT. It codes for CASSLAGGFGNTEAFF.

The chain has TRBV5-4 and TRBJ1-4; a possible D gene is TRBD1 (6 bases). Trimming removed 4 bases at V and 8 bases at J, with 12 bases between. Germline V lookup: CDR1 SGHNT, CDR2 YYREEE (reference sequence). The CDR3 contains 13 residues. CDR3: CASSPGVGEKLFF. The CDR3 region has the DNA TGTGCCAGCAGCCCAGGGGTAGGCGAAAAACTGTTTTTT.

This clonotype was seen at least ten times. The rearrangement joins TRBV29-1 to TRBJ1-2; D is possibly TRBD1 (6 bases). This CDR3 has 10 amino acids. CDR1 is SQVTM and CDR2 is ANQGSEA in the germline V gene. Trimming pared 5 bases from V and 10 bases from J, leaving 11 bases between. The CDR3 coding sequence is TGCAGCGTTACAGGGTCGGACTACACCTTC. Protein: CSVTGSDYTF.

This clonotype was seen many times. V gene TRBV7-2 combines with J gene TRBJ1-5; D remains ambiguous. The germline V gene encodes CDR1 SGHTA and CDR2 FQGNSA. Trimming pared 0 bases from V and 5 bases from J, leaving 5 bases between. The CDR3 spans 13 residues. The CDR3 reads CASSLADDQPQHF. CDR3 DNA sequence: TGTGCCAGCAGCTTAGCGGATGATCAGCCCCAGCATTTT.

The V call is TRBV24-1, the J call TRBJ2-7; 12 bases are shared with TRBD2. CDR1 is KGHDR and CDR2 is SFDVKD in the germline V gene. The CDR3 length is 19 residues. Trimming at V came to 8 bases and at J to 3 bases, leaving 19 bases not matched to a gene. The DNA for the CDR3 is TGTGCCACCACGTCAATCCCAGGGCCTAGGACTAGCGGGAACTACGAGCAGTACTTC. Its protein is CATTSIPGPRTSGNYEQYF.

There are many counts of this clonotype. The rearrangement joins TRBV6-2 or TRBV6-3 to TRBJ2-7; no definite D call. Germline V gives CDR1 MNHEY, CDR2 SVGEGT. V lost 5 bases, J lost 0 bases, and 11 bases lay in between. This CDR3 comprises 14 residues. In DNA form, the CDR3 reads TGTGCCAGCAGTCCTCCTAGGGCCTCCTACGAGCAGTACTTC. This codes for CASSPPRASYEQYF.

J is TRBJ2-7 and V is TRBV9; weak D call: TRBD2 (5 bases). Germline V gene sequence: CDR1 SGDLS, CDR2 YYNGEE. The CDR3 extends over 14 amino acids. V lost 4 bases and J lost 5, with 16 bases in between. DNA for the CDR3: TGTGCCAGCAGCCCCCCGGGGAGTCTCCACGAGCAGTACTTC. As protein: CASSPPGSLHEQYF.

This clonotype was observed at least ten times. V gene TRBV28 combines with J gene TRBJ1-5, with D hard to call. This CDR3 has 13 amino acids. Germline CDR1 and CDR2: MDHEN and SYDVKM. Trimming took 10 bases from V and 3 from J, leaving 13 bases between them. CDR3 DNA: TGTGCCACCTACAACAGCTTCAATCAGCCCCAGCATTTT. Protein: CATYNSFNQPQHF.

This chain links TRBV6-1 with TRBJ1-5, with D maybe TRBD1 (5 bases). V lost 1 base to trimming and J lost 11 bases, with 6 bases between them. Per germline, CDR1 MNHNS and CDR2 SASEGT. The CDR3 is 11 amino acids. Here the CDR3 reads CASSEGGAQHF. The CDR3 nucleotides are TGTGCCAGCAGTGAAGGAGGGGCCCAGCATTTT.